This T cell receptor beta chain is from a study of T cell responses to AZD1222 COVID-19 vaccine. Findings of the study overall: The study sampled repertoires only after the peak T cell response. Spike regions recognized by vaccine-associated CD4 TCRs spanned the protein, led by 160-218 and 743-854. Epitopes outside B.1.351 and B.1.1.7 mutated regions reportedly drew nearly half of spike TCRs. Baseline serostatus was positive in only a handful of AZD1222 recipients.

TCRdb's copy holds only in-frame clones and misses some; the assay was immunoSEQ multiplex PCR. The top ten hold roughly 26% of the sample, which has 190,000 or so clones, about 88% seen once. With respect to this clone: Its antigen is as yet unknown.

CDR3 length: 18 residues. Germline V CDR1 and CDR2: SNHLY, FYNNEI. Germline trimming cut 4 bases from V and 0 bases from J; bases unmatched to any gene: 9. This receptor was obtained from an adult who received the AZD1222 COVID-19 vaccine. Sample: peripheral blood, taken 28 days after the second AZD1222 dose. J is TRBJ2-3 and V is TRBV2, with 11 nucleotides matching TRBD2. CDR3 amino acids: CASSGLAGGSTSTDTQYF. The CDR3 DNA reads TGTGCCAGCAGTGGGCTAGCGGGAGGATCCACTAGCACAGATACGCAGTATTTT.